The clone carrying this TCR beta chain came up once. The data stem from a study of T cell responses to AZD1222 COVID-19 vaccine. Some clones are missing from TCRdb's copy, which holds only in-frame ones; the method was immunoSEQ multiplex PCR. The table has around 150,000 clones, 80% to 95% seen once. Germline V lookup: CDR1 GTSNPN, CDR2 SVGIG (reference sequence). This CDR3 region has 13 residues. Trimming cost V 7 bases and J 5 bases, with 14 bases left between them. The chain has TRBV30 and TRBJ1-4; D call uncertain. The clonotype comes from an adult in good health. Here the sequenced sample was peripheral blood, taken on day 0 of AZD1222 vaccination. The CDR3 DNA is TGTGCCTCCACCTTGGCCGGAAATGAAAAACTGTTTTTT. It yields the protein CASTLAGNEKLFF.